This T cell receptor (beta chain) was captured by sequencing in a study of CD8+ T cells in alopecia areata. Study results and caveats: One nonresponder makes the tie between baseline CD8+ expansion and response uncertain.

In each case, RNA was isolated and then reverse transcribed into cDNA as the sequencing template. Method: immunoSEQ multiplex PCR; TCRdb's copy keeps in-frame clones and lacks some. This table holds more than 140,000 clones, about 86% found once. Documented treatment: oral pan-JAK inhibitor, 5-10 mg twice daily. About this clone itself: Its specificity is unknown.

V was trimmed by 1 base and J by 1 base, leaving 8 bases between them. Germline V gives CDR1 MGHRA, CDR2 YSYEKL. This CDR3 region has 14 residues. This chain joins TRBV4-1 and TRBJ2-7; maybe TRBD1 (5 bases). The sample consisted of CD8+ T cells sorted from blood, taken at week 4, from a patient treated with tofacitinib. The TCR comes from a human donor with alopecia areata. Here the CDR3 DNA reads TGCGCCAGCAGCCAAGTGACAGCGTCCTACGAGCAGTACTTC. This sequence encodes CASSQVTASYEQYF.